The 4 T cell receptor beta chains given below trace back to one sample, sequenced in a study of beta chain features in type 1 diabetes. As every portion of the isolated RNA was reverse transcribed, the sequencing read expressed TCRB transcripts. Profiling relied on immunoSEQ multiplex PCR, and the TCRdb table lists in-frame clones only, not all of them. The repertoire holds 250,000 to 350,000 clones, with less than 15% as singletons. The sample was central memory CD4+ T cells from blood. Receptor source: a young man in good health.

V is TRBV19 and J is TRBJ2-7; D possibly matches TRBD1 or TRBD2 (6 bases each). This CDR3 has 11 amino acids. Germline V gene sequence: CDR1 LNHDA, CDR2 SQIVND (reference sequence). V shed 3 bases and J shed 8 bases, with 8 bases lying between them. The CDR3 DNA is TGTGCCAGTAGTATGGGGGGCAAGCAGTACGTC. This gives the protein CASSMGGKQYV.

This clone was detected only a few times. The J gene is TRBJ1-1, the V gene TRBV27; TRBD1 is a possible D gene (5 bases). V shed 5 bases and J shed 5 bases, with 12 bases lying between them. The CDR3 runs to 13 residues. Germline CDR1 is MNHEY and CDR2 is SMNVEV (reference sequence). CDR3 residues: CASSRIRATEAFF. CDR3 in DNA: TGTGCCAGCAGTCGAATCAGGGCTACTGAAGCTTTCTTT.

This chain uses TRBV6-5 with TRBJ2-2; no reliable D call. This CDR3 is 13 amino acids long. V was pared by 5 bases and J by 4 bases, with 8 bases between. CDR1 is MNHEY and CDR2 is SVGAGI in the germline V gene. The CDR3 bases are TGTGCCAGCAGTGAGATTGGCACCGGGGAGCTGTTTTTT. Its protein is CASSEIGTGELFF.

The genes are TRBV21-1 and TRBJ2-3; the DNA was not used to check the table's D call, TRBD1. TRBV21-1 is flagged as a pseudogene. The CDR3 length is 16 residues. CDR3: CASSSPGDREVDTQYF. The CDR3, as DNA: TGTGCCAGCAGCTCTCCGGGGGACAGGGAGGTGGACACGCAGTATTTT.